The rows below give T cell receptor beta chains drawn from one sample of a study of regulatory T cells in long-lasting Graves disease. TCRdb analysed the multiplex PCR reads with MiXCR anew, one entry per CDR3 protein. This sample carries around 500,000 distinct CDR3 sequences, less than 25% of them seen once, and the ten largest clones take 6.5% to 8%. The source material was peripheral blood mononuclear cells (PBMCs), sampled when the disease was refractory, from a patient treated with antithyroid drugs. All receptors come from a female donor with Graves disease. Both conserved end residues are part of each CDR3. Fields, in order: J gene, clone size, D gene, V gene, CDR3 DNA, CDR3 protein. The D gene is left open where the match is weak. Size values are once, few and many counts, or a class for expanded clones, and some rows have none.

j_call: TRBJ1-2; clone_size: few; d_call: TRBD1; v_call: TRBV6-1; cdr3_nt: TGTGCCAGCAGTCTAACAGGGGGGCGAACAGGTGGCTACACCTTC; cdr3_aa: CASSLTGGRTGGYTF
j_call: TRBJ2-2; clone_size: .; d_call: .; v_call: TRBV6-1; cdr3_nt: TGTGCCAGCAGCTCCAGAATCCTCACCGGGGAGCTGTTTTTT; cdr3_aa: CASSSRILTGELFF
j_call: TRBJ2-5; clone_size: .; d_call: TRBD2; v_call: TRBV5-1; cdr3_nt: TGCGCCAGCAGCGTAGCGGGAGTTGAGACCCAGTACTTC; cdr3_aa: CASSVAGVETQYF
j_call: TRBJ2-7; clone_size: many; d_call: .; v_call: TRBV27; cdr3_nt: TGTGCCAGCAGCCCCAGGAGGGAATCCTACGAGCAGTACTTC; cdr3_aa: CASSPRRESYEQYF
j_call: TRBJ2-7; clone_size: .; d_call: .; v_call: TRBV7-6; cdr3_nt: TGTGCCAGCAGCTTAGTGCAGGACTCCTACGAGCAGTACTTC; cdr3_aa: CASSLVQDSYEQYF
j_call: TRBJ1-6; clone_size: .; d_call: .; v_call: TRBV7-2; cdr3_nt: TGTGCCAGCAGCCCGAAAGACAGGAGGGGTAATTCACCCCTCCACTTT; cdr3_aa: CASSPKDRRGNSPLHF
j_call: TRBJ2-7; clone_size: many; d_call: .; v_call: TRBV5-1; cdr3_nt: TGCGCCAGCAGCTTGGTGACCGGGTTTCCACAGGACAGTAAGCAGTACTTC; cdr3_aa: CASSLVTGFPQDSKQYF
j_call: TRBJ2-7; clone_size: many; d_call: .; v_call: TRBV20-1; cdr3_nt: TGCAGTGCTCACCGAGCGGGACAGTCCTACGAGCAGTACTTC; cdr3_aa: CSAHRAGQSYEQYF
j_call: TRBJ2-2; clone_size: .; d_call: .; v_call: TRBV5-1; cdr3_nt: TGCGCCAGCAGCTTCGTTACGGGGGCGAGGACCGGGGAGCTGTTTTTT; cdr3_aa: CASSFVTGARTGELFF
j_call: TRBJ1-1; clone_size: many; d_call: .; v_call: TRBV28; cdr3_nt: TGTGCCAGCAGTTTATACCTTGACGAGGGTGAAGCTTTCTTT; cdr3_aa: CASSLYLDEGEAFF
j_call: TRBJ1-2; clone_size: many; d_call: TRBD1; v_call: TRBV6-1; cdr3_nt: TGTGCCAGCAGTACTCCTAGACAGGGGGCAAACTATGGCTACACCTTC; cdr3_aa: CASSTPRQGANYGYTF
j_call: TRBJ2-4; clone_size: .; d_call: TRBD2; v_call: TRBV3-1; cdr3_nt: TGTGCCAGCAGCCAAGCCGGACTAGCAGTAGCCAAAAACATTCAGTACTTC; cdr3_aa: CASSQAGLAVAKNIQYF
j_call: TRBJ2-7; clone_size: few; d_call: .; v_call: TRBV30; cdr3_nt: TGTGCCTGGAGTAGTCGCGACGAGCAGTACTTC; cdr3_aa: CAWSSRDEQYF
j_call: TRBJ2-5; clone_size: few; d_call: .; v_call: TRBV7-7; cdr3_nt: TGTGCTAGCAGCGTAGGGACATCCCAAGAGACCCAGTACTTC; cdr3_aa: CASSVGTSQETQYF
j_call: TRBJ2-6; clone_size: many; d_call: TRBD1; v_call: TRBV28; cdr3_nt: TGTGCCAGCAGTTTATGGGACAGGGGAGTCTCTGGGGCCAACGTCCTGACTTTC; cdr3_aa: CASSLWDRGVSGANVLTF
j_call: TRBJ2-5; clone_size: .; d_call: TRBD2; v_call: TRBV28; cdr3_nt: TGTGCCAGCAGTCCGGAGACTAGCGGGAGTGAGACCCAGTACTTC; cdr3_aa: CASSPETSGSETQYF
j_call: TRBJ1-1; clone_size: .; d_call: .; v_call: TRBV27; cdr3_nt: TGTGCCAGCAGTTTTGGCGGGATCAGTGAAGCTTTCTTT; cdr3_aa: CASSFGGISEAFF
j_call: TRBJ2-7; clone_size: .; d_call: TRBD2; v_call: TRBV20-1; cdr3_nt: TGCAGTGCTAGAGATCCTGCGGGAGGGCCCTACGAGCAGTACTTC; cdr3_aa: CSARDPAGGPYEQYF
j_call: TRBJ2-5; clone_size: many; d_call: TRBD2; v_call: TRBV7-2; cdr3_nt: TGTGCCAGCAGCTTAGGTGAGGCGGGAGTTCATCGAGAGACCCAGTACTTC; cdr3_aa: CASSLGEAGVHRETQYF
j_call: TRBJ2-7; clone_size: few; d_call: TRBD1; v_call: TRBV6-2/TRBV6-3; cdr3_nt: TGTGCCAGCAGGACAGGGGAATCCTACGAGCAGTACTTC; cdr3_aa: CASRTGESYEQYF
j_call: TRBJ1-2; clone_size: many; d_call: .; v_call: TRBV7-9; cdr3_nt: TGTGCCACCAGCGGCTTGCGGAACTATGGCTACACCTTC; cdr3_aa: CATSGLRNYGYTF
j_call: TRBJ1-5; clone_size: many; d_call: TRBD1; v_call: TRBV12-3/TRBV12-4; cdr3_nt: TGTGCCAGCAGTATGACAGGGATGGGTCAGCCCCAGCATTTT; cdr3_aa: CASSMTGMGQPQHF
j_call: TRBJ2-4; clone_size: few; d_call: .; v_call: TRBV7-2; cdr3_nt: TGTGCCAGCAGCCGTGGCTTGGCGCAGGGTTACATTCAGTACTTC; cdr3_aa: CASSRGLAQGYIQYF
j_call: TRBJ2-7; clone_size: .; d_call: TRBD2; v_call: TRBV20-1; cdr3_nt: TGCAGTGCTAGTAACCTAGCGGGGTCCTACGAGCAGTACTTC; cdr3_aa: CSASNLAGSYEQYF
j_call: TRBJ1-3; clone_size: .; d_call: TRBD1; v_call: TRBV6-1; cdr3_nt: TGTGCCAGCAGTGCCGACCGGGACAGAGGAAACACCATATATTTT; cdr3_aa: CASSADRDRGNTIYF
j_call: TRBJ2-2; clone_size: .; d_call: TRBD1; v_call: TRBV10-2; cdr3_nt: TGCGCCACCTCCCGACAGGGGATCGGGGAGCTGTTTTTT; cdr3_aa: CATSRQGIGELFF
j_call: TRBJ2-7; clone_size: once; d_call: TRBD2; v_call: TRBV4-3; cdr3_nt: TGCGCCAGCAGCCGAGGGAGGGTTTACGAGCAGTACTTC; cdr3_aa: CASSRGRVYEQYF
j_call: TRBJ1-2; clone_size: .; d_call: .; v_call: TRBV20-1; cdr3_nt: TGCAGTGCTAGTCGGGAGCTATCAACGGCTAACTATGGCTACACCTTC; cdr3_aa: CSASRELSTANYGYTF
j_call: TRBJ2-2; clone_size: .; d_call: .; v_call: TRBV5-6; cdr3_nt: TGTGCCAGCAGCTTGGCCGAGGGGAGGCGCACCGGGGAGCTGTTTTTT; cdr3_aa: CASSLAEGRRTGELFF
j_call: TRBJ1-1; clone_size: .; d_call: .; v_call: TRBV25-1; cdr3_nt: TGTGCCAGCAGTGAATACAGGGGAACTGAAGCTTTCTTT; cdr3_aa: CASSEYRGTEAFF
j_call: TRBJ1-3; clone_size: .; d_call: TRBD1; v_call: TRBV28; cdr3_nt: TGTGCCAGCAGTTTACGAGACAGGGTCATCGGAAACACCATATATTTT; cdr3_aa: CASSLRDRVIGNTIYF
j_call: TRBJ2-7; clone_size: few; d_call: TRBD1; v_call: TRBV7-2; cdr3_nt: TGTGCCAGCAGCCCAAGAAGGACAGGCGAGAACTACGAGCAGTACTTC; cdr3_aa: CASSPRRTGENYEQYF
j_call: TRBJ1-1; clone_size: .; d_call: .; v_call: TRBV29-1; cdr3_nt: TGCAGCGTTACGGGTGACACTGAAGCTTTCTTT; cdr3_aa: CSVTGDTEAFF
j_call: TRBJ2-5; clone_size: .; d_call: TRBD2; v_call: TRBV11-2; cdr3_nt: TGTGCCAGCAGCTCCCAGGAGGCTAGCGGGATAGAGACCCAGTACTTC; cdr3_aa: CASSSQEASGIETQYF
j_call: TRBJ1-5; clone_size: few; d_call: .; v_call: TRBV6-2/TRBV6-3; cdr3_nt: TGTGCCAGCACCGAGGGGGTTAGGCATGTCAGGTTTGGTCAGCCCCAGCATTTT; cdr3_aa: CASTEGVRHVRFGQPQHF
j_call: TRBJ1-1; clone_size: .; d_call: TRBD1; v_call: TRBV20-1; cdr3_nt: TGCAGTGCCAGTCAAAATCGGGACAGGAGGGTGCTGCACCCTTTATGGGCTTTCTTT; cdr3_aa: CSASQNRDRRVLHPLWAFF
j_call: TRBJ2-7; clone_size: many; d_call: .; v_call: TRBV28; cdr3_nt: TGTGCCAGCAGTTTTTGGGACGGGAGCTCCTACGAGCAGTACTTC; cdr3_aa: CASSFWDGSSYEQYF
j_call: TRBJ1-1; clone_size: .; d_call: TRBD1; v_call: TRBV6-2/TRBV6-3; cdr3_nt: TGTGCCAGCAGTCTGGGACAGGGAACTGGTTTGGACACTGAAGCTTTCTTT; cdr3_aa: CASSLGQGTGLDTEAFF
j_call: TRBJ2-7; clone_size: many; d_call: TRBD1; v_call: TRBV6-1; cdr3_nt: TGTGCCAGCAACATCGGACAGGGGGCTCACGAGCAGTACTTC; cdr3_aa: CASNIGQGAHEQYF
j_call: TRBJ2-1; clone_size: many; d_call: TRBD2; v_call: TRBV2; cdr3_nt: TGTGCCAGCAGTGTAGCGGGGGAGGGCAATGAGCAGTTCTTC; cdr3_aa: CASSVAGEGNEQFF
j_call: TRBJ2-7; clone_size: .; d_call: .; v_call: TRBV4-1; cdr3_nt: TGCGCCAGCAGCCAAGATAGAGGTGTGACCTACGAGCAGTACTTC; cdr3_aa: CASSQDRGVTYEQYF
j_call: TRBJ2-5; clone_size: few; d_call: TRBD2; v_call: TRBV7-9; cdr3_nt: TGTGCCAGCAGCTCGGGGGCTAGCGGGAGCCACCAAGAGACCCAGTACTTC; cdr3_aa: CASSSGASGSHQETQYF
j_call: TRBJ2-7; clone_size: .; d_call: .; v_call: TRBV7-2; cdr3_nt: TGTGCCAGCAGCTTAGAGGTCGCCTCCGCTCAGCAGTACTTC; cdr3_aa: CASSLEVASAQQYF
j_call: TRBJ1-2; clone_size: few; d_call: TRBD1; v_call: TRBV7-9; cdr3_nt: TGTGCCAGCAGCTTAGATTTGGGACAGGGCTCTGTTGTTGCTGGCTACACCTTC; cdr3_aa: CASSLDLGQGSVVAGYTF
j_call: TRBJ2-7; clone_size: few; d_call: TRBD1; v_call: TRBV20-1; cdr3_nt: TGCAGTGCTAGAGATACCACAGGGGGGAACTACGAGCAGTACTTC; cdr3_aa: CSARDTTGGNYEQYF
j_call: TRBJ2-7; clone_size: many; d_call: .; v_call: TRBV7-2; cdr3_nt: TGTGCCAGCAGCCTATATGCCGGTTTCTCCTACGAGCAGTACTTC; cdr3_aa: CASSLYAGFSYEQYF
j_call: TRBJ2-7; clone_size: few; d_call: .; v_call: TRBV7-3; cdr3_nt: TGTGCCAGCAGCCCAGGGGCTTTTGGGTACGAGCAGTACTTC; cdr3_aa: CASSPGAFGYEQYF
j_call: TRBJ2-5; clone_size: .; d_call: .; v_call: TRBV6-1; cdr3_nt: TGTGCCAGCACCTCCAATCGGAAGACCCAGTACTTC; cdr3_aa: CASTSNRKTQYF
j_call: TRBJ2-7; clone_size: .; d_call: .; v_call: TRBV4-1; cdr3_nt: TGCGCCAGCAGCCAAGATGGGGCCAGGGACTACGAGCAGTACTTC; cdr3_aa: CASSQDGARDYEQYF
j_call: TRBJ1-1; clone_size: many; d_call: TRBD1; v_call: TRBV10-3; cdr3_nt: TGTGCCATCAGTGAGACAAGGACAGGAGCAATGAACACTGAAGCTTTCTTT; cdr3_aa: CAISETRTGAMNTEAFF
j_call: TRBJ2-3; clone_size: .; d_call: .; v_call: TRBV9; cdr3_nt: TGTGCCAGCAGCTTCAGGGGTAGCGGAGCTAGCACAGATACGCAGTATTTT; cdr3_aa: CASSFRGSGASTDTQYF
j_call: TRBJ2-7; clone_size: .; d_call: TRBD1; v_call: TRBV13; cdr3_nt: TGTGCCAGCAGCTTAGGCGGGACAGCCGTCGAGCAGTACTTC; cdr3_aa: CASSLGGTAVEQYF
j_call: TRBJ2-7; clone_size: many; d_call: TRBD1; v_call: TRBV12-3/TRBV12-4; cdr3_nt: TGTGCCAGCAGTGTGACAGGGATCACCTACGAGCAGTACTTC; cdr3_aa: CASSVTGITYEQYF
j_call: TRBJ2-7; clone_size: few; d_call: .; v_call: TRBV29-1; cdr3_nt: TGCAGCGTTGAAGGGGGGTGGGGCTACGAGCAGTACTTC; cdr3_aa: CSVEGGWGYEQYF